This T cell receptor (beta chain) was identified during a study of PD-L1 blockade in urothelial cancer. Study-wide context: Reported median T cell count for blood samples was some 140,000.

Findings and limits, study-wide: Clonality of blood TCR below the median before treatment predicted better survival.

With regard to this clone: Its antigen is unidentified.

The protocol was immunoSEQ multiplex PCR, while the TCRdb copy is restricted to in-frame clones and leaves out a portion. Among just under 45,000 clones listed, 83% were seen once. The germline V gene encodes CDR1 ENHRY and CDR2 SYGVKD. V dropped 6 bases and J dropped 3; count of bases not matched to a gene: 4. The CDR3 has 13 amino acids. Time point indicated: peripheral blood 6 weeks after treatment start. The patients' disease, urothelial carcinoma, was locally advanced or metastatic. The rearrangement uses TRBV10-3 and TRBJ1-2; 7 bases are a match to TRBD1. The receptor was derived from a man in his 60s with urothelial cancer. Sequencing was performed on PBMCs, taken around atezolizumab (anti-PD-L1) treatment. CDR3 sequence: CAIRTGWDYGYTF. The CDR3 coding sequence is TGTGCCATCAGGACAGGGTGGGACTATGGCTACACCTTC.